This TCR beta chain was retrieved from a study of CD8 T cells in Susac syndrome. CD8+ and CD4+ T cells from blood underwent TCR beta sequencing. Healthy donors, matched for age and sex, constituted the control group. Purification of the CD8+ and CD4+ T cells relied on negative isolation, and TEMRA cells underwent FACS enrichment. This CDR3 has 17 amino acids. Germline loops: CDR1 MNHEY, CDR2 SMNVEV (reference sequence). Trimming took 4 bases from V and 0 from J; bases not matched to a gene: 8. RNA totalling about 0.5 to 1 ug underwent reverse transcription with random hexamers. The authors amplified TCR beta CDR3 across 54 Vbeta and 13 Jbeta using immunoSEQ multiplex PCR. TCRdb called the immunoSEQ multiplex PCR reads again in MiXCR, with one record for every CDR3 protein. The sample lists some 150,000 distinct CDR3 sequences, 90% to 95% occurring once.

The receptor comes from a human donor in good health. Sequenced sample: CD8+ T cells from PBMCs. The chain employs TRBV27 and TRBJ2-3, with TRBD1 matching over 9 bases. CDR3 in amino acids: CASSSQGASTSTDTQYF. The CDR3 bases are TGTGCCAGCAGTTCACAGGGGGCATCGACAAGCACAGATACGCAGTATTTT.